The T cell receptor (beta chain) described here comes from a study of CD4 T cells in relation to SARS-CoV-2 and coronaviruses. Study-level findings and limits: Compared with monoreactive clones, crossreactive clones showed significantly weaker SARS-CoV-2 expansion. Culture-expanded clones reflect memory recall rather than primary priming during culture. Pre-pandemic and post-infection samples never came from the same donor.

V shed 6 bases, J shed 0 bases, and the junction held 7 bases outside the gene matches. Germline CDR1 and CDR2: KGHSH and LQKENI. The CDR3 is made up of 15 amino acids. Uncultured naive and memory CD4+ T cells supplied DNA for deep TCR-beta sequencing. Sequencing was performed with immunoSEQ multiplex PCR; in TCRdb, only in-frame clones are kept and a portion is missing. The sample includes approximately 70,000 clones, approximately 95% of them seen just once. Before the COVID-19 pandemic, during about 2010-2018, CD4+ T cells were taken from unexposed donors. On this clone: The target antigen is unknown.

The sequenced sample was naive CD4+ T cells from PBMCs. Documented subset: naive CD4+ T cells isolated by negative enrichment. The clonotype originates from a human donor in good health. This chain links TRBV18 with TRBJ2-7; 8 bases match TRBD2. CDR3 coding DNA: TGTGCCAGCTCTCCGTTAGCGGGGAGCTCCTACGAGCAGTACTTC. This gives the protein CASSPLAGSSYEQYF.